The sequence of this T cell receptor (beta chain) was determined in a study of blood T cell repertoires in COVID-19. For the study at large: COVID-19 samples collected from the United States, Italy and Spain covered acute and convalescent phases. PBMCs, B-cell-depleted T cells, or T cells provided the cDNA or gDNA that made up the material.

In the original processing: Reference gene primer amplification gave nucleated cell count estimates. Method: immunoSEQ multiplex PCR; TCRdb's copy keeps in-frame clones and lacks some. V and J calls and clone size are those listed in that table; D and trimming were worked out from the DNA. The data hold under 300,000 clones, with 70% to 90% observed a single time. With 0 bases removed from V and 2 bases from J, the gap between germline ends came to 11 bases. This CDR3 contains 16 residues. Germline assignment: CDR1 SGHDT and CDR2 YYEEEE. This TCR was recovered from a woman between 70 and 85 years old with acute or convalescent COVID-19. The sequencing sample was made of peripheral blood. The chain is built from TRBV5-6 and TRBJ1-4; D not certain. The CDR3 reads CASSLGMTRTNEKLFF. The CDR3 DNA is TGTGCCAGCAGCTTGGGTATGACGCGGACTAATGAAAAACTGTTTTTT.